These T cell receptor beta chains were read from a single sample in a study of response to subunit inactivated influenza vaccine. MiXCR, applied by TCRdb to the RT-PCR reads, yields one record per CDR3 protein. The data contain around 580,000 distinct CDR3 sequences, 14% of them singletons. The specimen was PBMCs from blood, collected 11 to 12 days after vaccination. The receptors shown here come from a man aged 45 to 65 who received an inactivated influenza vaccine. Each CDR3 is given with its conserved first and last residue. The order of the fields is J gene, clone size, V gene, CDR3 protein. Clone size is not always given. Where it is, it says once, few, many or a class for expanded clones.

j_gene: TRBJ1-4; abundance: -; v_gene: TRBV7-2; CDR3aa: CASSLSRDEKLFF
j_gene: TRBJ1-4; abundance: few; v_gene: TRBV12-3/TRBV12-4; CDR3aa: CASSLGAGVEGEKLFF
j_gene: TRBJ2-5; abundance: -; v_gene: TRBV27; CDR3aa: CASSPQIADQETQYF
j_gene: TRBJ2-3; abundance: few; v_gene: TRBV7-6; CDR3aa: CASSAVVGNTQYF
j_gene: TRBJ2-7; abundance: few; v_gene: TRBV28; CDR3aa: CASSSPLEQYF
j_gene: TRBJ2-7; abundance: few; v_gene: TRBV21-1; CDR3aa: CASSKVSRKRDEQYF
j_gene: TRBJ2-1; abundance: -; v_gene: TRBV4-3; CDR3aa: CANSQDSLAGQNEQFF
j_gene: TRBJ1-1; abundance: -; v_gene: TRBV5-1; CDR3aa: CASSFESGFSTEAFF
j_gene: TRBJ2-3; abundance: -; v_gene: TRBV5-8; CDR3aa: CASSKGGASTDTQYF
j_gene: TRBJ2-3; abundance: many; v_gene: TRBV20-1; CDR3aa: CSAADGQESTDTQYF
j_gene: TRBJ1-6; abundance: -; v_gene: TRBV7-2; CDR3aa: CASSLVGSYNSPLHF
j_gene: TRBJ2-3; abundance: -; v_gene: TRBV10-3; CDR3aa: CAISEPTGRGTDTQYF
j_gene: TRBJ1-4; abundance: -; v_gene: TRBV7-9; CDR3aa: CASRRSDATNEKLFF
j_gene: TRBJ2-3; abundance: few; v_gene: TRBV15; CDR3aa: CSSRDREDTDTQYF
j_gene: TRBJ2-7; abundance: -; v_gene: TRBV20-1; CDR3aa: CSARVATQGAFQQYF
j_gene: TRBJ2-1; abundance: few; v_gene: TRBV6-4; CDR3aa: CASSARSGQSSYNEQFF
j_gene: TRBJ1-2; abundance: many; v_gene: TRBV9; CDR3aa: CASSGPRGGLYGYTF
j_gene: TRBJ2-2; abundance: few; v_gene: TRBV20-1; CDR3aa: CSAQIWTSGNTGELFF
j_gene: TRBJ2-1; abundance: -; v_gene: TRBV7-3; CDR3aa: CASSSGLAGEDEQFF
j_gene: TRBJ2-2; abundance: few; v_gene: TRBV9; CDR3aa: CASSAGQLDGELFF
j_gene: TRBJ1-1; abundance: few; v_gene: TRBV5-1; CDR3aa: CASSKGTGGWDTEAFF
j_gene: TRBJ1-3; abundance: -; v_gene: TRBV10-2; CDR3aa: CASSDHPGGNTIYF
j_gene: TRBJ2-1; abundance: few; v_gene: TRBV9; CDR3aa: CASSVLDRAYNEQFF
j_gene: TRBJ2-6; abundance: many; v_gene: TRBV18; CDR3aa: CASSPPPGPGANVLTF
j_gene: TRBJ2-7; abundance: -; v_gene: TRBV5-1; CDR3aa: CASSFRDGGVFYYEQYF
j_gene: TRBJ2-3; abundance: few; v_gene: TRBV6-5; CDR3aa: CASSYSGTPRGGTDTQYF
j_gene: TRBJ2-1; abundance: few; v_gene: TRBV18; CDR3aa: CASSPANQLAGKYNEQFF
j_gene: TRBJ1-1; abundance: few; v_gene: TRBV29-1; CDR3aa: CSAGQGAAEAFF
j_gene: TRBJ2-3; abundance: -; v_gene: TRBV20-1; CDR3aa: CSASPGVGTDTQYF
j_gene: TRBJ2-5; abundance: -; v_gene: TRBV14; CDR3aa: CASSHPSTLASQETQYF
j_gene: TRBJ2-7; abundance: -; v_gene: TRBV19; CDR3aa: CASSIGDGHYEQYF
j_gene: TRBJ2-5; abundance: many; v_gene: TRBV29-1; CDR3aa: CSVSGTGRETQYF
j_gene: TRBJ1-1; abundance: many; v_gene: TRBV7-9; CDR3aa: CASSPRGRNTEAFF
j_gene: TRBJ2-7; abundance: few; v_gene: TRBV20-1; CDR3aa: CSARDPLLGVGEQYF
j_gene: TRBJ2-2; abundance: -; v_gene: TRBV4-2; CDR3aa: CASSQVYGRHTGELFF
j_gene: TRBJ1-1; abundance: -; v_gene: TRBV30; CDR3aa: CAWIIQTNTEAFF
j_gene: TRBJ2-2; abundance: -; v_gene: TRBV25-1; CDR3aa: CASSEIQNTNTGELFF
j_gene: TRBJ1-1; abundance: -; v_gene: TRBV18; CDR3aa: CASSPATGLNTEAFF
j_gene: TRBJ1-1; abundance: few; v_gene: TRBV4-3; CDR3aa: CASSQDAGATEAFF
j_gene: TRBJ2-7; abundance: many; v_gene: TRBV11-2; CDR3aa: CASSSIRGRFYEQYF
j_gene: TRBJ1-1; abundance: few; v_gene: TRBV19; CDR3aa: CASSILNTEAFF
j_gene: TRBJ2-1; abundance: -; v_gene: TRBV5-1; CDR3aa: CASSSTDGYNEQFF
j_gene: TRBJ2-1; abundance: -; v_gene: TRBV5-6; CDR3aa: CASSFNGQGGYEQFF
j_gene: TRBJ2-3; abundance: -; v_gene: TRBV20-1; CDR3aa: CSARHPNQISDTQYF
j_gene: TRBJ2-7; abundance: -; v_gene: TRBV5-1; CDR3aa: CASSLYSGGGYEQYF
j_gene: TRBJ1-5; abundance: many; v_gene: TRBV28; CDR3aa: CASSFSQGRYSNQPQHF
j_gene: TRBJ2-3; abundance: -; v_gene: TRBV5-1; CDR3aa: CASSLEGIGDTQYF
j_gene: TRBJ2-2; abundance: many; v_gene: TRBV10-3; CDR3aa: CAISAGGSTGELFF
j_gene: TRBJ2-3; abundance: few; v_gene: TRBV6-2/TRBV6-3; CDR3aa: CASSYVETTQYF
j_gene: TRBJ2-1; abundance: few; v_gene: TRBV14; CDR3aa: CASSQESLAGRFF
j_gene: TRBJ2-1; abundance: many; v_gene: TRBV5-5; CDR3aa: CASSLGGGVGEQFF
j_gene: TRBJ2-3; abundance: few; v_gene: TRBV20-1; CDR3aa: CSATFAGGQTDTQYF
j_gene: TRBJ2-1; abundance: many; v_gene: TRBV12-3/TRBV12-4; CDR3aa: CASSPTSGKLEQFF
j_gene: TRBJ2-6; abundance: -; v_gene: TRBV29-1; CDR3aa: CSVGYTSSGANVLTF